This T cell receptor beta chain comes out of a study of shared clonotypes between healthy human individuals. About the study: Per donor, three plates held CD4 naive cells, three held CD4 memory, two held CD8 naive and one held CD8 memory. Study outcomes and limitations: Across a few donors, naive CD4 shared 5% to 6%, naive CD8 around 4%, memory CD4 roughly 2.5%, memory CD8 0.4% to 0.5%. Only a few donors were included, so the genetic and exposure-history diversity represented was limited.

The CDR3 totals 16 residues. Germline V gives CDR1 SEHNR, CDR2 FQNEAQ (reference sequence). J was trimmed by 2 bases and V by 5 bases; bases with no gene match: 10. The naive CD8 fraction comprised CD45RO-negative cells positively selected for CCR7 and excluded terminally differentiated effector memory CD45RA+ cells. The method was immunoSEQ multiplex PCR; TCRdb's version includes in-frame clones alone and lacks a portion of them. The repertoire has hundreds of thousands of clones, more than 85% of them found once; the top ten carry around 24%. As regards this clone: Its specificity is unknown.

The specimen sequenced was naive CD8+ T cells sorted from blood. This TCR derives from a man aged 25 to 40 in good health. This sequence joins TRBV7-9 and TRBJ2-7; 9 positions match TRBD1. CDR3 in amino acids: CASSASGRTGAYEQYF. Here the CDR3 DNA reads TGTGCCAGCAGCGCGAGTGGTCGGACAGGGGCCTACGAGCAGTACTTC. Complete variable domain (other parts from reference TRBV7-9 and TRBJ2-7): DTGVSQNPRHKITKRGQNVTFRCDPISEHNRLYWYRQTLGQGPEFLTYFQNEAQLEKSRLLSDRFSAERPKGSFSTLEIQRTEQGDSAMYLCASSASGRTGAYEQYFGPGTRLTVT.